These 24 T cell receptor beta chains share one sample of origin, sequenced in a study of CD8 T cells in ankylosing spondylitis. TCRdb itself ran the 5' RACE reads through MiXCR, one entry per CDR3 protein. Of about 220,000 distinct CDR3 sequences in the sample, around a quarter were seen once. Sequencing was done on a sample of blood, either unsorted or a sorted T cell fraction (not recorded which). The source of these receptors is a male donor with ankylosing spondylitis or in good health (not recorded which).

This clonotype was recorded a few times. The V and J genes are TRBV20-1 and TRBJ2-5, with TRBD2 matching 7 bases. V trimming: 1 base; J trimming: 0 bases; junction bases outside the gene matches: 5. The CDR3 is 15 amino acids. Germline values: CDR1 DFQATT, CDR2 SNEGSKA (reference sequence). In DNA form, the CDR3 reads TGCAGTGCTAGAGGGGGGGGGGATTACCAAGAGACCCAGTACTTC. Translating it yields CSARGGGDYQETQYF.

About this clonotype: No DNA is shown, since the ends of the CDR3 on it are uncertain; the CDR3 is the one TCRdb lists. The rearrangement uses TRBV19 and TRBJ2-2. The CDR3 length equals 13 residues, ends included. From germline, CDR1 is LNHDA and CDR2 SQIVND (reference sequence). CDR3 sequence reads: CASSIIVLGSCFF.

The CDR3 DNA sequence: TGCAGCGTTGTAGGCGGGAGTAGGACCTACGAGCAGTACTTC. This codes for CSVVGGSRTYEQYF. The gene calls are TRBV29-1 and TRBJ2-7, with TRBD2 matching over 7 bases. CDR3 size: 14 residues. V trimming: 4 bases; J trimming: 2 bases; junction bases outside the gene matches: 8. Germline V gene sequence: CDR1 SQVTM, CDR2 ANQGSEA.

This clonotype came up many times. The rearrangement uses TRBV5-1 and TRBJ2-1; TRBD2 matches at 9 bases. V shed 0 bases, J shed 6 bases, and the junction held 7 bases outside the gene matches. This CDR3 is 16 amino acids long. Germline values: CDR1 SGHRS, CDR2 YFSETQ. The CDR3 sequence is CASSLEALAGFNEQFF. The CDR3 nucleotides read TGCGCCAGCAGCTTGGAAGCGCTAGCGGGATTCAATGAGCAGTTCTTC.

CDR3: CASSYGVGGLYGYTF. The DNA for the CDR3 is TGTGCCAGCAGTTACGGTGTAGGGGGGCTCTATGGCTACACCTTC. The V and J genes are TRBV6-5 and TRBJ1-2, with D maybe TRBD1 (6 bases). Germline CDR1 is MNHEY and CDR2 is SVGAGI. V lost 2 bases and J lost 4, with 14 bases in between. The CDR3 spans 15 residues.

J is TRBJ2-7 and V is TRBV29-1; 8 bases agree with TRBD2. The CDR3 totals 16 residues. The J segment lost 5 bases and the V segment lost 4 bases, leaving 16 bases of the junction unmatched. Germline CDR1 reads SQVTM; CDR2 reads ANQGSEA. Here the CDR3 reads CSVVVGRAGRSHEQYF. In nucleotides, the CDR3 is TGCAGCGTTGTGGTCGGGAGGGCCGGTAGGAGTCACGAGCAGTACTTC.

This sequence joins TRBV12-3 or TRBV12-4 and TRBJ1-6; D perhaps matches TRBD1 (6 bases). This CDR3 is 14 amino acids long. The V gene lost 3 bases and the J gene lost 10 bases, with 13 bases spanning the gap. CDR3 protein: CASSFGQRGSPLHF. The CDR3 coding sequence is TGTGCCAGCAGTTTTGGACAGAGAGGCTCACCCCTCCACTTT.

This clonotype was seen at least ten times. V is TRBV20-1 and J is TRBJ2-5; D ambiguous. Trimming removed 4 bases from V and 3 bases from J, with 6 bases in between. The germline CDR1 and CDR2 sequences are DFQATT and SNEGSKA (reference sequence). CDR3 size: 11 residues. The CDR3 loop reads CSANKKETQYF. In nucleotides, the CDR3 is TGCAGTGCTAATAAGAAAGAGACCCAGTACTTC.

This sequence joins TRBV9 and TRBJ1-6; D is ambiguous. CDR3 length equals 14 residues. Germline CDR1 SGDLS, CDR2 YYNGEE. V gave up 0 bases and J gave up 10 bases, with 11 bases separating them. The CDR3 here is CASSVEGSGSPLHF. Here the CDR3 DNA reads TGTGCCAGCAGCGTAGAAGGGTCGGGGTCACCCCTCCACTTT.

This clonotype was observed many times. The chain uses TRBV7-2 and TRBJ2-3; 11 nucleotides match TRBD1. The CDR3 has 17 amino acids. The V segment lost 1 base and the J segment 4 bases; nucleotides outside the gene matches: 7. The germline gives CDR1 SGHTA, CDR2 FQGNSA. The CDR3 protein is CASSLGPRTGGPDTQYF. The CDR3 DNA reads as TGTGCCAGCAGCTTAGGTCCCCGGACAGGGGGCCCAGATACGCAGTATTTT. Combining the CDR3 with reference TRBV7-2 and TRBJ2-3 gives the whole variable domain GAGVSQSPSNKVTEKGKDVELRCDPISGHTALYWYRQSLGQGLEFLIYFQGNSAPDKSGLPSDRFSAERTGGSVSTLTIQRTQQEDSAVYLCASSLGPRTGGPDTQYFGPGTRLTVL.

The sample holds many counts of this clonotype. No DNA is shown, since the ends of the CDR3 on it are uncertain; the CDR3 is the one TCRdb lists. The rearrangement joins TRBV21-1 to TRBJ2-2; the table assigns TRBD1, which was not confirmed against the DNA. TRBV21-1 is labeled a pseudogene. The CDR3 comprises 16 residues, both ends counted. The CDR3 is CASSKALRGDRGSCFF.

The chain uses TRBV12-3 or TRBV12-4 and TRBJ2-1, with TRBD1 as a possible D gene (6 bases). The CDR3 runs to 15 residues. V was trimmed by 8 bases and J by 5 bases, leaving 19 bases between them. The CDR3 coding sequence is TGTGCCAGCTTGGCAGGGCAGGGGAATAACAATGAGCAGTTCTTC. It specifies CASLAGQGNNNEQFF.

This clonotype was seen a single time. A much larger clone differs from this one at a single base, so this may be a read error. CDR3 loop: CASSFGGSAATVLTF. CDR3 sequence (DNA): TGTGCCAGCAGTTTCGGGGGCTCTGCGGCCACCGTCCTGACTTTC. V gene TRBV12-3 or TRBV12-4 combines with J gene TRBJ2-6; TRBD1 or TRBD2 may be the D gene (6 bases each). The CDR3 runs 15 residues.

This clonotype was counted at least ten times. V and J are TRBV20-1 and TRBJ2-3; no reliable D call. There are 15 residues in the CDR3. Trimming cost V 6 bases and J 3 bases, with 19 bases left between them. CDR1 DFQATT and CDR2 SNEGSKA come from the germline V gene (reference sequence). Here the CDR3 DNA reads TGCAGTGCGGGCATATCTCCCGATCTGACAGATACGCAGTATTTT. Translating it yields CSAGISPDLTDTQYF.

The chain joins TRBV5-4 to TRBJ2-3, with 7 nucleotides matching TRBD2. The CDR3 is 15 amino acids. With 4 bases clipped from V and 4 bases from J, the junction kept 9 bases outside the gene matches. Germline CDR1 and CDR2: SGHNT and YYREEE (reference sequence). Here the CDR3 DNA reads TGTGCCAGCAGCGCCAGGCGGGAGAATCCAGATACGCAGTATTTT. Translating it yields CASSARRENPDTQYF.

This clonotype has at least ten counts. The V and J genes are TRBV19 and TRBJ2-1; no firm D call. Germline V gene sequence: CDR1 LNHDA, CDR2 SQIVND (reference sequence). V lost 1 base to trimming and J lost 3 bases, with 7 bases between them. This CDR3 is 14 amino acids long. The CDR3 DNA reads as TGTGCCAGTAGTATAGTAGGCGTCTACAATGAGCAGTTCTTC. Amino acid sequence: CASSIVGVYNEQFF.

In its sample, this clonotype was seen a few times. The chain combines TRBV20-1 with TRBJ1-2; 7 bases fit TRBD1. The junction had 5 bases not matched to a gene; V was cut back by 0 bases and J by 4 bases. The CDR3 runs 14 residues. Germline CDR1 reads DFQATT; CDR2 reads SNEGSKA (reference sequence). CDR3 residues: CSARDEGGSYGYTF. DNA of the CDR3: TGCAGTGCTAGAGATGAAGGGGGCAGCTATGGCTACACCTTC.

This clonotype occurred many times. The chain employs TRBV11-2 and TRBJ2-5, with a possible D match to TRBD2 (5 bases). The CDR3 consists of 13 residues. Deletions cut 0 bases from V and 3 bases from J, with 5 bases between. Germline CDR1 and CDR2: SGHAT and FQNNGV. The CDR3 protein is CASSLEAEETQYF. The CDR3 bases are TGTGCCAGCAGCTTAGAAGCGGAAGAGACCCAGTACTTC.

This clonotype was detected a few times. The J gene is TRBJ2-3, the V gene TRBV10-3; 11 bases match TRBD2. Germline V CDR1 and CDR2: ENHRY, SYGVKD. The CDR3 spans 14 residues. Losses at the gene ends were 6 bases for V and 6 bases for J; bases not matched to a gene: 5. The CDR3 loop reads CAIRSSGRLDTQYF. CDR3 nucleotides: TGTGCCATCAGATCTAGCGGGAGGCTTGATACGCAGTATTTT.

This chain uses TRBV20-1 with TRBJ2-1, with unresolved D. Trimming removed 4 bases at V and 4 bases at J, with 8 bases between. The germline V gene has CDR1 DFQATT and CDR2 SNEGSKA (reference sequence). This CDR3 contains 12 residues. The CDR3, as DNA: TGCAGTGCTATGTCCAGGTACAATGAGCAGTTCTTC. As protein: CSAMSRYNEQFF.

This clonotype was detected only a few times. The gene calls are TRBV29-1 and TRBJ2-6; D might be TRBD2 (6 bases). Trimming removed 2 bases at V and 4 bases at J, with 12 bases between. Germline V CDR1 and CDR2: SQVTM, ANQGSEA. There are 15 residues in the CDR3. The CDR3 loop is CSVENGGSGANVLTF. The CDR3 DNA follows: TGCAGCGTTGAAAATGGGGGGTCCGGGGCCAACGTCCTGACTTTC.

The table lists this clonotype with a few counts. This rearrangement joins TRBV25-1 to TRBJ2-1, with TRBD2 matching over 8 bases. Unmatched junction bases numbered 5, after V lost 4 bases and J lost 3 bases. This CDR3 contains 15 residues. Germline V CDR1 and CDR2: MGHDK, SYGVNS. The CDR3 DNA sequence: TGTGCCAGCAGTGCCCCCGGGGGGGGCTACAATGAGCAGTTCTTC. This gives the protein CASSAPGGGYNEQFF.

This clonotype was observed once. J is TRBJ2-7 and V is TRBV20-1; TRBD1 agrees at 10 bases. V gave up 6 bases and J gave up 7 bases; unmatched junction bases: 9. The germline CDR1 and CDR2 sequences are DFQATT and SNEGSKA (reference sequence). The CDR3 is made up of 13 amino acids. The CDR3 is CSAPGQGRWEQYF. The CDR3 nucleotides read TGCAGTGCCCCGGGACAGGGGCGGTGGGAGCAGTACTTC.

The chain carries TRBV10-3 and TRBJ2-1, with TRBD1 matching 7 bases. Germline CDR1 reads ENHRY; CDR2 reads SYGVKD. Losses at the gene ends were 4 bases for V and 12 bases for J; bases not matched to a gene: 9. The CDR3 sequence is 13 residues long. The DNA of the CDR3 is TGTGCCATCAGTGGGGGACAGCCGGTAGGGCAGTTCTTC. The encoded protein is CAISGGQPVGQFF.